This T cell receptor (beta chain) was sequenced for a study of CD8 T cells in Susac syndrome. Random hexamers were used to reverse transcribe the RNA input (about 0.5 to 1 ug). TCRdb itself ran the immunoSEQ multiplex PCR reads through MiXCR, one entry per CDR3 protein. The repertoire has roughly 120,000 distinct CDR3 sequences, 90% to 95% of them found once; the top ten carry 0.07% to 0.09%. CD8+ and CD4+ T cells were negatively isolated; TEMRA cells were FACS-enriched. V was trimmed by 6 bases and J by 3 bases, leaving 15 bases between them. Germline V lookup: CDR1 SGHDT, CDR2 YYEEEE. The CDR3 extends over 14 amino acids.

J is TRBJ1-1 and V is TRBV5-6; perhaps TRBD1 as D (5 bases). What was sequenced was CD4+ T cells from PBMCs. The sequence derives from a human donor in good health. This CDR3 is CASTSGLGDTEAFF. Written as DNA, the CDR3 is TGTGCCAGCACCTCAGGGCTCGGGGACACTGAAGCTTTCTTT.